Listed below are T cell receptor beta chains from one sample, sequenced in a study of shared T cell receptors in the human thymus. The repertoire was sequenced with immunoSEQ multiplex PCR; TCRdb's copy has only in-frame clones and lacks some. The table records 500,000 to 750,000 clones, 85% to 90% of them present only once. This same sample was also part of a study on human thymus T cells.

Sequences were obtained from thymocytes. These TCRs come from a boy less than two years old with a congenital heart defect. Both conserved end residues are part of each CDR3. D genes are given only for firm matches. Clone size is stated in some rows and not others, as once, few, many or a class when expanded.

j_call: TRBJ2-4; d_call: .; v_call: TRBV6-4; clone_size: .; cdr3_aa: CASSDTPRTLAKNIQYF; cdr3_nt: TGTGCCAGCAGTGACACTCCTAGAACACTAGCCAAAAACATTCAGTACTTC
j_call: TRBJ1-1; d_call: .; v_call: TRBV29-1; clone_size: .; cdr3_aa: CSVVSATEAFF; cdr3_nt: TGCAGCGTTGTTAGTGCCACTGAAGCTTTCTTT
j_call: TRBJ2-7; d_call: TRBD1; v_call: TRBV5-1; clone_size: .; cdr3_aa: CASSLEDPGQGCHEQYF; cdr3_nt: TGCGCCAGCAGCTTGGAAGATCCGGGACAGGGGTGCCACGAGCAGTACTTC
j_call: TRBJ2-7; d_call: .; v_call: TRBV13; clone_size: .; cdr3_aa: CASSLDRVFTEQYF; cdr3_nt: TGTGCCAGCAGCTTAGACAGGGTTTTCACCGAGCAGTACTTC
j_call: TRBJ2-7; d_call: TRBD2; v_call: TRBV28; clone_size: .; cdr3_aa: CASSRPGGGSSYEQYF; cdr3_nt: TGTGCCAGCAGCCGCCCTGGCGGGGGGAGCTCCTACGAGCAGTACTTC
j_call: TRBJ2-1; d_call: TRBD2; v_call: TRBV7-9; clone_size: once; cdr3_aa: CASSLRAGGAHNEQFF; cdr3_nt: TGTGCCAGCAGCTTGAGAGCGGGAGGGGCCCACAATGAGCAGTTCTTC
j_call: TRBJ1-1; d_call: TRBD1; v_call: TRBV7-3; clone_size: .; cdr3_aa: CASSLKGTGTEAFF; cdr3_nt: TGTGCCAGCAGCTTAAAGGGGACAGGGACTGAAGCTTTCTTT
j_call: TRBJ2-7; d_call: TRBD2; v_call: TRBV9; clone_size: once; cdr3_aa: CASTTSGLCSYEQYF; cdr3_nt: TGTGCCAGCACTACTAGCGGCCTATGCTCCTACGAGCAGTACTTC
j_call: TRBJ2-7; d_call: .; v_call: TRBV4-3; clone_size: .; cdr3_aa: CASSQGPLIRDEQYF; cdr3_nt: TGCGCCAGCAGCCAAGGCCCCCTTATTCGCGACGAGCAGTACTTC
j_call: TRBJ2-2; d_call: TRBD2; v_call: TRBV10-3; clone_size: .; cdr3_aa: CAISDLGLAGGHLTNTGELFF; cdr3_nt: TGTGCCATCAGTGACCTGGGACTAGCGGGAGGACATCTTACTAACACCGGGGAGCTGTTTTTT
j_call: TRBJ2-3; d_call: TRBD2; v_call: TRBV25-1; clone_size: .; cdr3_aa: CASSGASSGRMTDTQYF; cdr3_nt: TGTGCCAGCAGCGGGGCGTCTAGCGGGAGAATGACAGATACGCAGTATTTT